A single sample gave rise to the 27 T cell receptor beta chains below, sequenced in a study of monozygotic twins with inflammatory bowel disease (dated by TCRdb to the late 2010s). The protocol used for the library was 5' RACE. Sequencing took place on an Illumina HiSeq 2500. TCRdb reprocessed the sequencing reads and holds a single record per CDR3 protein sequence, with no DNA. The sample's table lists a count of some 160,000 distinct CDR3 sequences. Roughly 7.4% of the sample is taken by the ten largest. The sequenced sample was blood. These receptors all stem from a human donor with ulcerative colitis or Crohn's disease, or a healthy co-twin of an affected twin (not recorded which).

CDR3 region: CASSEGQVATNEKLFF. The chain uses TRBV5-1 and TRBJ1-4; TCRdb names TRBD1, which stays unverified in the absence of DNA. CDR3 size: 16 residues. CDR1 and CDR2 (germline): SGHRS, YFSETQ.

This CDR3 reads CATSREKTGPSYNEQFF. The chain couples TRBV15 to TRBJ2-1; TCRdb picks TRBD1, but there is no DNA to check that call. The CDR3 has 17 residues. Germline V lookup: CDR1 LNHNV, CDR2 YYDKDF (reference sequence).

CDR3 loop: CASSFADRNTEAFF. J is TRBJ1-1 and V is TRBV12-3 or TRBV12-4. The CDR3 spans 14 residues.

The genes are TRBV28 and TRBJ1-1. Germline CDR1 MDHEN, CDR2 SYDVKM. This CDR3 spans 16 amino acids. This CDR3 reads CASSLFGERENTEAFF.

The chain joins TRBV5-4 to TRBJ1-5. The length of the CDR3 is 15 residues. Germline-derived CDR1 and CDR2 are SGHNT and YYREEE (reference sequence). CDR3 in amino acids: CASSRGPVTGHPQHF.

The chain employs TRBV2 and TRBJ2-7; TCRdb gives TRBD2 as the D gene, but with no DNA this cannot be confirmed. The CDR3 has 14 residues. Germline loops: CDR1 SNHLY, CDR2 FYNNEI. This chain's CDR3 is CASSERRGGYEQYF.

This chain connects TRBV5-1 to TRBJ2-2; TCRdb's assignment of TRBD1 cannot be checked, as there is no DNA. CDR1 SGHRS and CDR2 YFSETQ come from the germline V gene. The CDR3 sequence is 15 residues long. CDR3 amino acids: CASSPGHLNTGELFF.

CDR3 amino acids: CASSLQVGDSPLHF. The chain is built from TRBV5-1 and TRBJ1-6. This CDR3 spans 14 amino acids. CDR1 is SGHRS, CDR2 YFSETQ, per germline.

V is TRBV11-2 and J is TRBJ2-2. CDR3 length: 15 residues. Germline V CDR1 and CDR2: SGHAT, FQNNGV. The CDR3 spells CASSLSSGNTGELFF.

The V gene is TRBV11-2, the J gene TRBJ2-5; the D call of TRBD2 rests on TCRdb alone, since no DNA is present to check it. Germline V lookup: CDR1 SGHAT, CDR2 FQNNGV. The CDR3 is 18 amino acids. CDR3 amino acids: CASSSLSRLAGSQETQYF.

The gene calls are TRBV28 and TRBJ2-7; the D call from TCRdb, TRBD2, cannot be confirmed without DNA. The CDR3 is 18 residues long. Germline V gene data show CDR1 as MDHEN and CDR2 as SYDVKM. CDR3 sequence reads: CASSNRPPRTSNFHEQYF.

The CDR3 region is CASSLGLGQGRTNEKLFF. The V and J genes are TRBV11-1 and TRBJ1-4; as DNA is missing, the TRBD1 call by TCRdb cannot be tested. Germline values: CDR1 SGHAT, CDR2 FQDESV (reference sequence). The CDR3 covers 18 residues.

The V gene is TRBV9, the J gene TRBJ2-3; TCRdb's D gene call, TRBD1, goes unchecked for lack of DNA. Germline CDR1 and CDR2: SGDLS and YYNGEE. The CDR3 runs 19 residues. The CDR3 is CASSATRGGRGASTDTQYF.

V gene TRBV5-1 combines with J gene TRBJ2-7; TCRdb indicates TRBD1, and absent DNA this call remains unverified. The CDR3 length is 13 residues. Germline CDR1 reads SGHRS; CDR2 reads YFSETQ. The CDR3: CASSLMAGYEQYF.

The CDR3 loop reads CASSQMGQGGYNEQFF. The gene calls are TRBV4-3 and TRBJ2-1; with no DNA, the TCRdb D assignment of TRBD1 cannot be verified. The CDR3 runs 16 residues. CDR1 is LGHNA and CDR2 is YSLEER in the germline V gene.

This chain connects TRBV19 to TRBJ1-1. The CDR3 has 19 residues. Looked up from germline, CDR1 is LNHDA and CDR2 is SQIVND (reference sequence). CDR3 sequence: CASSIRGPPVPMRNTEAFF.

CDR3 in amino acids: CASNPGPGAYEQYF. The rearrangement uses TRBV5-1 and TRBJ2-7; the TRBD1 assignment by TCRdb is unverifiable without DNA. The CDR3 has 14 amino acids. Germline V gene sequence: CDR1 SGHRS, CDR2 YFSETQ. The whole variable domain, filled in from reference TRBV5-1 and TRBJ2-7, reads KAGVTQTPRYLIKTRGQQVTLSCSPISGHRSVSWYQQTPGQGLQFLFEYFSETQRNKGNFPGRFSGRQFSNSRSEMNVSTLELGDSALYLCASNPGPGAYEQYFGPGTRLTVT.

J is TRBJ2-5 and V is TRBV5-1. Germline V CDR1 and CDR2: SGHRS, YFSETQ. The CDR3 extends over 13 amino acids. CDR3 region: CASSSRIGETQYF.

V is TRBV20-1 and J is TRBJ1-3; TCRdb picks TRBD1, but there is no DNA to check that call. The CDR3 spans 16 residues. From germline, CDR1 is DFQATT and CDR2 SNEGSKA (reference sequence). This chain's CDR3 is CSADPGGGATGNTIYF.

This chain connects TRBV5-4 to TRBJ2-3. CDR1 and CDR2 from the germline V gene are SGHNT and YYREEE (reference sequence). CDR3 length: 13 residues. The chain's CDR3 is CASSNGDTDTQYF.

This chain links TRBV7-2 with TRBJ2-3. Per the germline V gene, CDR1 is SGHTA and CDR2 is FQGNSA. The CDR3 covers 11 residues. CDR3 region: CASSWTDTQYF.

The chain uses TRBV19 and TRBJ1-1. The germline V gene has CDR1 LNHDA and CDR2 SQIVND (reference sequence). This CDR3 has 13 residues. Here the CDR3 reads CASRASVNTEAFF.

The V call is TRBV9, the J call TRBJ1-1; checking the TCRdb D call of TRBD1 is not possible without DNA. This CDR3 spans 15 amino acids. Germline V gene sequence: CDR1 SGDLS, CDR2 YYNGEE. The CDR3 loop is CASSVVGAVNTEAFF.

The chain links TRBV5-1 to TRBJ1-4; absent DNA, TCRdb's TRBD1 call cannot be checked. Germline CDR1 SGHRS, CDR2 YFSETQ. CDR3 length: 15 residues. The CDR3 here is CASSLVGVTNEKLFF.

The V gene is TRBV6-5, the J gene TRBJ2-7; TCRdb proposes TRBD1, but this gene call is untestable without DNA. The CDR3 sequence is 14 residues long. Germline values: CDR1 MNHEY, CDR2 SVGAGI. The CDR3 region is CASSYSNRGLEQYF.

The J gene is TRBJ2-1, the V gene TRBV5-6. CDR1 is SGHDT, CDR2 YYEEEE, per germline. The CDR3 is 14 amino acids. The CDR3 here is CASSPFEPYNEQFF.

J is TRBJ2-1 and V is TRBV2; with no DNA, the TCRdb D assignment of TRBD2 cannot be verified. The CDR3 length is 17 residues. The germline V gene has CDR1 SNHLY and CDR2 FYNNEI. CDR3 residues: CASSEVLAGWLYNEQFF.